The text below deals with one TCR beta chain. This sample was taken from a study of blood T cell repertoires in COVID-19. Looking at the study overall: Samples of COVID-19 (acute and convalescent) were obtained from the United States, Italy and Spain. Sample material is recorded as cDNA or gDNA derived from T cells, B-cell-depleted T cells, or PBMCs.

Sequenced by immunoSEQ multiplex PCR; TCRdb stores in-frame clones only, minus some. Here the sample spans under 150,000 clones, 69% being singletons. The clonotype was recovered from a woman in her 70s with acute or convalescent COVID-19. The sequencing input was peripheral blood.

The CDR3 is CASSLGEVAVIQETQYF. DNA for the CDR3: TGTGCCAGCAGCTTAGGAGAGGTAGCGGTGATCCAAGAGACCCAGTACTTC. The genes are TRBV7-6 and TRBJ2-5; D possibly corresponds to TRBD2 (6 bases). The CDR3 loop spans 17 amino acids. Trimming took off 1 base at V and 1 base at J, with 16 bases between the two ends. Germline V lookup: CDR1 SGHVS, CDR2 FNYEAQ.